This TCR beta chain was sequenced for a study of naive and memory T cell subsets. Overall study results and limits: Gini index rose across naive, CM, EM and EMRA in CD4 and CD8. Naive repertoires, especially CD8, held a few larger clonotypes, possibly memory cells re-expressing CD45RA.

CD8 T cells were positively selected from what remained after CD4 positive selection. Cells stained for CD3, CD4, CD8, CD45RA and CD27 were sorted into four subsets. Two oligonucleotides, mixed equimolar, formed the beta constant-region primer covering TRBC1 and TRBC2. Four rounds of PCR amplified the ligated cDNA using nested alpha and beta constant-region primers plus SP2. Using its own MiXCR run on the UMI-ligation and nested PCR reads, TCRdb lists one record per CDR3 protein. The repertoire has over 100,000 distinct CDR3 sequences, roughly 14% of them found once; the top ten carry around 2.7%. The CDR3 covers 20 residues. V trimming: 5 bases; J trimming: 3 bases; junction bases outside the gene matches: 18. CDR1 and CDR2 from the germline V gene are MDHEN and SYDVKM. This clonotype was seen ten or more times. The antigen is not known.

Sequenced: naive CD8+ T cells from blood. The chain is built from TRBV28 and TRBJ2-1; TRBD2 matches 11 bases. The sequence was collected from a human donor in good health. Here the CDR3 reads CASSTRIRLGLAGNYNEQFF. The CDR3 DNA reads as TGTGCCAGCAGTACCCGGATCAGGCTAGGACTAGCGGGCAACTACAATGAGCAGTTCTTC.